Each of the 18 T cell receptor beta chains below was sequenced from the same sample in a study of blood T cell repertoires in COVID-19. The repertoire was sequenced with immunoSEQ multiplex PCR; TCRdb's copy has only in-frame clones and lacks some. The data contain a few hundred thousand clones, around 89% of them seen just once; the ten biggest clones take up about 1.7%. Sequenced material: PBMCs or T cells enriched from blood (not recorded which). All receptors come from a woman aged 18-30 years with acute COVID-19.

This sequence joins TRBV20-1 and TRBJ2-3; weak D call: TRBD2 (5 bases). The germline CDR1 and CDR2 sequences are DFQATT and SNEGSKA (reference sequence). Between the trimmed V and J ends, which lost 3 bases and 1 base, there was a span of 17 bases. CDR3 length: 16 residues. The CDR3 DNA reads as TGCAGTGCTAGTTTGGTGGGAGCGGACGGCACAGATACGCAGTATTTT. Translated: CSASLVGADGTDTQYF.

The chain combines TRBV7-9 with TRBJ2-1; 7 bases match TRBD2. The length of the CDR3 is 15 residues. The germline V gene encodes CDR1 SEHNR and CDR2 FQNEAQ (reference sequence). With V trimmed by 5 bases and J by 5 bases, 9 bases remained unmatched. Here the CDR3 reads CASSPPGLLNNEQFF. CDR3 DNA: TGTGCCAGCAGCCCACCGGGACTATTGAACAATGAGCAGTTCTTC.

The rearrangement joins TRBV7-2 to TRBJ2-7, with TRBD2 identical over 13 bases. Germline V gene data show CDR1 as SGHTA and CDR2 as FQGNSA. The ends lost 1 base at V and 5 bases at J; junction bases unmatched: 8. The CDR3 totals 17 residues. DNA for the CDR3: TGTGCCAGCAGCTTAGTAGGGGGACTAGCGGGAAACCACGAGCAGTACTTC. It yields the protein CASSLVGGLAGNHEQYF.

V gene TRBV27 combines with J gene TRBJ1-6; D possibly corresponds to TRBD1 (5 bases). CDR1 is MNHEY and CDR2 is SMNVEV in the germline V gene (reference sequence). The CDR3 totals 14 residues. The germline V and J ends were trimmed by 6 bases and 14 bases, with 20 bases remaining between them. The CDR3 loop is CASRLDSVKGALHF. The CDR3 DNA reads as TGTGCCAGCAGGTTAGACAGTGTGAAAGGAGCCCTCCACTTT.

The chain joins TRBV7-9 to TRBJ2-1; TRBD2 matches at 10 bases. The germline CDR1 and CDR2 sequences are SEHNR and FQNEAQ (reference sequence). The CDR3 sequence is 15 residues long. V lost 5 bases, J lost 6 bases, and 7 bases stayed unmatched. The CDR3 loop reads CASSQAGGPRNEQFF. CDR3 sequence (DNA): TGTGCCAGCAGCCAAGCGGGAGGGCCGCGCAATGAGCAGTTCTTC.

The chain recombines TRBV7-9 with TRBJ1-1; 7 nucleotides align to TRBD1. The CDR3 is made up of 15 amino acids. Germline V gene sequence: CDR1 SEHNR, CDR2 FQNEAQ (reference sequence). V trimming: 5 bases; J trimming: 4 bases; junction bases outside the gene matches: 10. The CDR3 nucleotides read TGTGCCAGCAGCCCCCCGAGGGGGCCTAGCACTGAAGCTTTCTTT. As protein: CASSPPRGPSTEAFF. The complete variable domain, with remaining parts taken from reference TRBV7-9 and TRBJ1-1, reads DTGVSQNPRHKITKRGQNVTFRCDPISEHNRLYWYRQTLGQGPEFLTYFQNEAQLEKSRLLSDRFSAERPKGSFSTLEIQRTEQGDSAMYLCASSPPRGPSTEAFFGQGTRLTVV.

The chain couples TRBV28 to TRBJ1-2; 8 nucleotides agree with TRBD1. This CDR3 contains 14 residues. J lost 5 bases, V lost 6 bases, and 8 bases had no gene match. Germline-derived CDR1 and CDR2 are MDHEN and SYDVKM. The chain's CDR3 is CASSMPGGGYGYTF. CDR3 DNA sequence: TGTGCCAGCAGCATGCCAGGGGGCGGATATGGCTACACCTTC.

V is TRBV11-2 and J is TRBJ2-7; 8 nucleotides match TRBD2. Trimming cost V 6 bases and J 2 bases; bases outside gene matches: 9. Germline assignment: CDR1 SGHAT and CDR2 FQNNGV. The CDR3 totals 15 residues. CDR3 coding DNA: TGTGCCAGCAGTCAAACTAGCGGACACACCTACGAGCAGTACTTC. This codes for CASSQTSGHTYEQYF.

The rearrangement joins TRBV7-9 to TRBJ1-2, with 9 bases identical to TRBD1. Losses at the gene ends were 4 bases for V and 0 bases for J; bases not matched to a gene: 6. This CDR3 region has 16 residues. Germline lookup yields CDR1 SEHNR and CDR2 FQNEAQ (reference sequence). CDR3 sequence reads: CASSSGTGLTNYGYTF. For the CDR3, the DNA is TGTGCCAGCAGCTCCGGGACAGGGTTAACTAACTATGGCTACACCTTC.

V usage is TRBV5-6 and J usage is TRBJ1-5, with D unclear. Per germline, CDR1 SGHDT and CDR2 YYEEEE. This CDR3 comprises 16 residues. Deletions cut 4 bases from V and 0 bases from J, with 14 bases between. The CDR3 DNA reads as TGTGCCAGCAGCCTCGGATTCGGGAATAGCAATCAGCCCCAGCATTTT. It codes for CASSLGFGNSNQPQHF.

This chain links TRBV7-2 with TRBJ2-7, with a possible D match to TRBD1 (6 bases). V lost 5 bases and J 6 bases, leaving 17 bases between the germline ends. There are 14 residues in the CDR3. The germline CDR1 and CDR2 sequences are SGHTA and FQGNSA. CDR3 in DNA: TGTGCCAGCAGCCGCGACAGGTCTGGGGGCGAGCAGTACTTC. It is translated as CASSRDRSGGEQYF.

The chain joins TRBV5-1 to TRBJ2-3; a weak D match, TRBD1 (6 bases). The CDR3 spans 16 residues. Trimming took 4 bases from V and 2 from J, leaving 17 bases between them. Germline CDR1 is SGHRS and CDR2 is YFSETQ. DNA of the CDR3: TGCGCCAGCAGCCCGGAATACCAGGGGACCACAGATACGCAGTATTTT. Translation: CASSPEYQGTTDTQYF.

This clone was seen just once. The chain joins TRBV27 to TRBJ2-4; tentatively, D is TRBD1 (6 bases). CDR1 and CDR2 from the germline V gene are MNHEY and SMNVEV (reference sequence). The V end was cut by 5 bases, the J end by 5 bases, with 13 bases between. This CDR3 is 14 amino acids long. Written as DNA, the CDR3 is TGTGCCAGCAGTCTCGGGACACACCAAAACATTCAGTACTTC. Translation gives CASSLGTHQNIQYF.

This clone was observed a few times. V gene TRBV27 combines with J gene TRBJ2-3, with D possibly TRBD2 on 5 matching bases. The CDR3 length is 14 residues. Per germline, CDR1 MNHEY and CDR2 SMNVEV (reference sequence). V lost 3 bases and J 3 bases, leaving 10 bases between the germline ends. CDR3 nucleotides: TGTGCCAGCAGTTTGGTGGGAGAGACAGATACGCAGTATTTT. Amino acids: CASSLVGETDTQYF.

CDR3 amino acids: CASSQGGRGLNYGYTF. CDR3 DNA: TGCGCCAGCAGCCAAGGGGGGAGGGGCCTTAACTATGGCTACACCTTC. The chain is built from TRBV4-1 and TRBJ1-2; TRBD1 is a possible D gene (5 bases). Trimming removed 1 base from V and 1 base from J, with 13 bases in between. This CDR3 has 16 residues. Germline CDR1 is MGHRA and CDR2 is YSYEKL.

The rearrangement uses TRBV5-6 and TRBJ1-2, with a weak D call TRBD1 (5 bases). V was pared by 1 base and J by 9 bases, with 19 bases between. Germline lookup yields CDR1 SGHDT and CDR2 YYEEEE. The CDR3 spans 15 residues. As DNA, the CDR3 is TGTGCCAGCAGCTTGATGAACCCACAGGCCGTTAGCTACACCTTC. Protein sequence: CASSLMNPQAVSYTF.

This clone was observed a handful of times. The rearrangement links TRBV6-2 or TRBV6-3 to TRBJ1-5, with a weak D call TRBD1 (5 bases). CDR1 is MNHEY and CDR2 is SVGEGT in the germline V gene. V lost 4 bases to trimming and J lost 7 bases, with 20 bases between them. The CDR3 is 16 amino acids. CDR3 nucleotide sequence: TGTGCCAGCAGTTCTAACTTTCGCGGGACCGGGCAGCCCCAGCATTTT. It yields the protein CASSSNFRGTGQPQHF.

The V and J genes are TRBV5-6 and TRBJ2-7; TRBD1 matches 9 bases. The junction had 20 bases not matched to a gene; V was cut back by 4 bases and J by 3 bases. This CDR3 is 19 amino acids long. Germline V gives CDR1 SGHDT, CDR2 YYEEEE. CDR3 residues: CASSRASSPGQGWFYEQYF. The CDR3 DNA reads TGTGCCAGCAGCCGAGCTAGTTCACCGGGACAGGGATGGTTCTACGAGCAGTACTTC. The whole variable domain, filled in from reference TRBV5-6 and TRBJ2-7, reads DAGVTQSPTHLIKTRGQQVTLRCSPKSGHDTVSWYQQALGQGPQFIFQYYEEEERQRGNFPDRFSGHQFPNYSSELNVNALLLGDSALYLCASSRASSPGQGWFYEQYFGPGTRLTVT.